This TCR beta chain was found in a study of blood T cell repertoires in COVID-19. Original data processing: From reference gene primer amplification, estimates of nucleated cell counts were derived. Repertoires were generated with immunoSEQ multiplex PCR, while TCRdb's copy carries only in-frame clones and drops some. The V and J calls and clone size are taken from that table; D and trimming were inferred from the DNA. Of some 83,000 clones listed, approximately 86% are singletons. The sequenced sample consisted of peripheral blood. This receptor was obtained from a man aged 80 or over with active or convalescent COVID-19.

The CDR3 region has the DNA TGTGCCAGCAGCCGAATACGGGGAGAGCAGTTCTTC. Its protein is CASSRIRGEQFF. The chain links TRBV5-6 to TRBJ2-1; possible D gene TRBD2, 5 bases. V was clipped by 4 bases and J by 10 bases, with 12 bases between them. The CDR3 runs to 12 residues. CDR1 is SGHDT, CDR2 YYEEEE, per germline.